Each of the 32 T cell receptor beta chains below was sequenced from the same sample in a study of blood T cell repertoires in COVID-19. Sequencing was performed with immunoSEQ multiplex PCR; in TCRdb, only in-frame clones are kept and a portion is missing. The sample has approximately 180,000 clones, about 90% seen once. Sequenced material: peripheral blood. These receptors were taken from a man in his sixties with active or convalescent COVID-19.

This clone was recorded a few times. V gene TRBV2 combines with J gene TRBJ2-1, with 8 bases that match TRBD2. The length of the CDR3 is 13 residues. Germline V gives CDR1 SNHLY, CDR2 FYNNEI. V lost 3 bases to trimming and J lost 8 bases; unmatched junction nucleotides: 3. The CDR3 region has the DNA TGTGCCAGCAGTGATGGGACTAGTGATGAGCAGTTCTTC. Protein: CASSDGTSDEQFF.

V usage is TRBV5-4 and J usage is TRBJ1-2; TRBD1 agrees at 8 bases. The junction had 14 bases not matched to a gene; V was cut back by 1 base and J by 9 bases. The germline gives CDR1 SGHNT, CDR2 YYREEE (reference sequence). The CDR3 loop spans 16 amino acids. As DNA, the CDR3 is TGTGCCAGCAGCTTGAAGGGGATCGGACAGGGAGTTAGCTACACCTTC. This sequence encodes CASSLKGIGQGVSYTF.

The count of this clone is one. The CDR3 DNA sequence: TGCGCCAGCAGTGATCCGGGGGGGCCTCTCGGAGATACGCAGTATTTT. Protein product: CASSDPGGPLGDTQYF. This chain joins TRBV10-1 and TRBJ2-3, with 8 nucleotides matching TRBD2. This CDR3 region has 16 residues. The V gene end was trimmed by 3 bases and the J gene end by 5 bases; junction bases not matched to a gene: 10. Looked up from germline, CDR1 is WNHNN and CDR2 is SYGVQD (reference sequence).

V usage is TRBV7-8 and J usage is TRBJ2-7; TRBD1 aligns across 10 bases. The trim removed 3 bases at V and 4 bases at J, leaving 6 bases unmatched. Germline-derived CDR1 and CDR2 are SGHVS and FQNEAQ. This CDR3 has 15 amino acids. DNA for the CDR3: TGTGCCAGCAGCTTGAGACAGGGGGCTAGGTACGAGCAGTACTTC. Translating gives CASSLRQGARYEQYF.

This clone was seen a few times. The gene calls are TRBV9 and TRBJ2-2; 10 bases fit TRBD2. Germline lookup yields CDR1 SGDLS and CDR2 YYNGEE. V lost 4 bases to trimming and J lost 4 bases; unmatched junction nucleotides: 10. This CDR3 is 17 amino acids long. The DNA for the CDR3 is TGTGCCAGCAGCCCGTACTGGACTAGCGGAGGCACCGGGGAGCTGTTTTTT. Protein: CASSPYWTSGGTGELFF.

The chain couples TRBV29-1 to TRBJ1-1; D is ambiguous. The CDR3 length is 11 residues. The V end was cut by 3 bases, the J end by 4 bases, with 6 bases between. Looked up from germline, CDR1 is SQVTM and CDR2 is ANQGSEA. The CDR3 coding sequence is TGCAGCGTTGATTCGGTCACTGAAGCTTTCTTT. The encoded protein is CSVDSVTEAFF.

The chain uses TRBV19 and TRBJ1-5, with 7 bases that match TRBD1. The trim removed 6 bases at V and 0 bases at J, leaving 14 bases unmatched. Germline V gives CDR1 LNHDA, CDR2 SQIVND (reference sequence). This CDR3 region has 18 residues. In DNA, the CDR3 is TGTGCCAGTAGGGCGACAGGGCCTCTACGGGATAGCAATCAGCCCCAGCATTTT. Translating it yields CASRATGPLRDSNQPQHF.

The V and J genes are TRBV6-5 and TRBJ1-1; D perhaps matches TRBD1 (5 bases). Looked up from germline, CDR1 is MNHEY and CDR2 is SVGAGI. The CDR3 has 14 residues. V lost 1 base and J 3 bases, leaving 9 bases between the germline ends. The CDR3 protein is CASSYFWGDTEAFF. CDR3 DNA: TGTGCCAGCAGTTACTTTTGGGGGGACACTGAAGCTTTCTTT.

The rearrangement uses TRBV9 and TRBJ1-3; TRBD1 matches at 10 bases. The CDR3 length is 15 residues. V shed 0 bases, J shed 7 bases, and the junction held 4 bases outside the gene matches. Germline CDR1 and CDR2: SGDLS and YYNGEE. This CDR3 is CASSVGGTGANTIYF. The CDR3, as DNA: TGTGCCAGCAGCGTAGGTGGGACAGGGGCGAACACCATATATTTT.

V is TRBV18 and J is TRBJ1-1; unclear D gene. CDR1 is KGHSH, CDR2 LQKENI, per germline. V was cut by 3 bases and J by 1 base, with 9 bases left in between. This CDR3 has 14 residues. Here the CDR3 reads CASSPQHPNTEAFF. The CDR3 DNA reads TGTGCCAGCTCACCTCAACATCCGAACACTGAAGCTTTCTTT.

This chain links TRBV24-1 with TRBJ1-5; the D gene is possibly TRBD1 (6 bases). CDR1 and CDR2 from the germline V gene are KGHDR and SFDVKD. V was trimmed by 4 bases and J by 0 bases, leaving 6 bases between them. The CDR3 runs 14 residues. The CDR3 reads CATSEGHSNQPQHF. The CDR3, as DNA: TGTGCCACCAGTGAGGGACATAGCAATCAGCCCCAGCATTTT.

DNA of the CDR3: TGTGCCATCAGTGAGTCGGGGACTGCCCACCAGCATTTT. It specifies CAISESGTAHQHF. This chain joins TRBV10-3 and TRBJ1-5, with D possibly TRBD1 on 5 matching bases. Trimming removed 0 bases from V and 12 bases from J, with 12 bases in between. The CDR3 covers 13 residues. CDR1 and CDR2 (germline): ENHRY, SYGVKD.

The genes are TRBV4-1 and TRBJ2-7; 9 nucleotides agree with TRBD1. This CDR3 region has 16 residues. J lost 1 base, V lost 4 bases, and 8 bases had no gene match. CDR1 MGHRA and CDR2 YSYEKL come from the germline V gene. In DNA, the CDR3 is TGCGCCAGCAGCCTAAGCCGGGACAGGGATTCCTACGAGCAGTACTTC. This sequence encodes CASSLSRDRDSYEQYF.

CDR3 in amino acids: CASSLGLAGEQETQYF. The CDR3 nucleotides are TGTGCCAGCTCACTCGGACTAGCGGGGGAGCAAGAGACCCAGTACTTC. The V call is TRBV18, the J call TRBJ2-5; 13 bases are a match to TRBD2. Germline V gives CDR1 KGHSH, CDR2 LQKENI. After removal of 4 bases from V and 2 bases from J, the junction contained 4 bases not matched to a gene. The CDR3 is made up of 16 amino acids.

The gene calls are TRBV30 and TRBJ2-1, with D maybe TRBD1 (6 bases). Per the germline V gene, CDR1 is GTSNPN and CDR2 is SVGIG (reference sequence). The CDR3 runs to 13 residues. V was trimmed by 0 bases and J by 4 bases, leaving 7 bases between them. The CDR3 loop is CAWSVGGYNEQFF. The CDR3 nucleotides read TGTGCCTGGAGTGTAGGGGGATACAATGAGCAGTTCTTC.

The chain joins TRBV2 to TRBJ2-5, with 10 bases fitting TRBD2. CDR1 SNHLY and CDR2 FYNNEI come from the germline V gene. The V and J ends lost 5 bases and 14 bases, in that order; junction bases with no gene match: 8. CDR3 length equals 12 residues. CDR3 nucleotide sequence: TGTGCCAGCAGTTCCAGCGGGGGGGAGGAATACTTC. This encodes CASSSSGGEEYF.

J is TRBJ2-7 and V is TRBV9; 7 nucleotides match TRBD1. V lost 4 bases and J lost 7; bases outside the gene matches: 11. CDR3 size: 14 residues. The V gene's germline CDR1 is SGDLS and CDR2 YYNGEE. CDR3 sequence reads: CASSPNRGSQEQYF. CDR3 DNA: TGTGCCAGCAGCCCTAACAGGGGAAGTCAGGAGCAGTACTTC.

The sample holds one count of this clone. The chain employs TRBV18 and TRBJ1-2, with D tentatively TRBD1 (5 bases). This CDR3 is built from 13 residues. The V gene lost 2 bases and the J gene lost 6 bases, with 10 bases spanning the gap. The germline V gene has CDR1 KGHSH and CDR2 LQKENI. Written as DNA, the CDR3 is TGTGCCAGCTCACCAGGTCAGGGAAATGGCTACACCTTC. The encoded protein is CASSPGQGNGYTF.

The V and J genes are TRBV5-1 and TRBJ1-1; no clear D. Germline CDR1 and CDR2: SGHRS and YFSETQ. This CDR3 comprises 16 residues. Trimming took off 0 bases at V and 0 bases at J, with 12 bases between the two ends. CDR3 DNA sequence: TGCGCCAGCAGCTTGGGGCCTGGAGGGATGAACACTGAAGCTTTCTTT. It specifies CASSLGPGGMNTEAFF.

This clone came up a few times. The genes are TRBV7-9 and TRBJ2-3; 7 bases match TRBD1. Germline loops: CDR1 SEHNR, CDR2 FQNEAQ (reference sequence). CDR3 length equals 14 residues. V lost 5 bases to trimming and J lost 8 bases; unmatched junction nucleotides: 10. The CDR3 bases are TGTGCCAGCAGCAGACCGAGGGGGCCCGGTACGCAGTATTTT. Residues: CASSRPRGPGTQYF.

The CDR3 region is CASSQRTSGEETQYF. The CDR3, as DNA: TGTGCCAGCTCACAACGGACTAGCGGGGAAGAGACCCAGTACTTC. This chain links TRBV18 with TRBJ2-5, with 12 bases aligning to TRBD2. The V gene end was trimmed by 4 bases and the J gene end by 3 bases; junction bases not matched to a gene: 3. CDR3 length: 15 residues. Germline assignment: CDR1 KGHSH and CDR2 LQKENI.

The chain joins TRBV10-1 to TRBJ2-7; D is uncertain. Trimming cost V 10 bases and J 4 bases, with 17 bases left between them. The CDR3 is made up of 13 amino acids. Looked up from germline, CDR1 is WNHNN and CDR2 is SYGVQD (reference sequence). CDR3 in amino acids: CATPPERWYEQYF. CDR3 in DNA: TGCGCCACCCCCCCCGAGAGGTGGTACGAGCAGTACTTC.

This chain connects TRBV9 to TRBJ1-2; D is uncertain. Germline lookup yields CDR1 SGDLS and CDR2 YYNGEE. The germline V and J ends were trimmed by 0 bases and 4 bases, with 13 bases remaining between them. The CDR3 length is 15 residues. The CDR3 coding sequence is TGTGCCAGCAGCGTAGACGGTACCGTTTCCTATGGCTACACCTTC. The encoded protein is CASSVDGTVSYGYTF.

The chain joins TRBV27 to TRBJ1-4; weak D call: TRBD1 (6 bases). The CDR3 covers 19 residues. Between the trimmed V and J ends, which lost 2 bases and 5 bases, there was a span of 24 bases. Looked up from germline, CDR1 is MNHEY and CDR2 is SMNVEV (reference sequence). The DNA for the CDR3 is TGTGCCAGCAGTTTAGGGTGGGCAGGGGTTTGCGGGTTGAATGAAAAACTGTTTTTT. It yields the protein CASSLGWAGVCGLNEKLFF. Drawing the rest from reference TRBV27 and TRBJ1-4, the complete variable domain is EAQVTQNPRYLITVTGKKLTVTCSQNMNHEYMSWYRQDPGLGLRQIYYSMNVEVTDKGDVPEGYKVSRKEKRNFPLILESPSPNQTSLYFCASSLGWAGVCGLNEKLFFGSGTQLSVL.

The chain combines TRBV5-4 with TRBJ2-1; 12 nucleotides agree with TRBD2. V lost 5 bases and J lost 8; bases outside the gene matches: 5. This CDR3 has 14 amino acids. CDR1 is SGHNT, CDR2 YYREEE, per germline (reference sequence). CDR3 amino acids: CASRSSGGADEQFF. The CDR3 bases are TGTGCCAGCAGATCTAGCGGGGGGGCCGATGAGCAGTTCTTC.

This chain connects TRBV5-1 to TRBJ1-1; 7 bases line up with TRBD1. CDR1 is SGHRS and CDR2 is YFSETQ in the germline V gene. V shed 3 bases and J 2 bases; nucleotides not matched to a gene: 10. This CDR3 has 16 residues. CDR3 DNA sequence: TGCGCCAGCAGCTCGGAACCTGGGACAGCCAACACTGAAGCTTTCTTT. Amino acid sequence: CASSSEPGTANTEAFF.

The V and J genes are TRBV10-1 and TRBJ1-2; a possible D gene is TRBD1 (5 bases). This CDR3 is built from 13 residues. The germline V gene encodes CDR1 WNHNN and CDR2 SYGVQD (reference sequence). V was pared by 2 bases and J by 3 bases, with 7 bases between. CDR3 amino acids: CASSETGDYGYTF. The CDR3 DNA reads as TGCGCCAGCAGTGAGACAGGAGACTATGGCTACACCTTC.

The count of this clone is one. The chain uses TRBV25-1 and TRBJ2-1, with TRBD1 identical over 8 bases. This CDR3 contains 13 residues. The V and J ends lost 6 bases and 7 bases, in that order; junction bases with no gene match: 5. CDR1 MGHDK and CDR2 SYGVNS come from the germline V gene. This chain's CDR3 is CASRMRQGNEQFF. The CDR3 bases are TGTGCCAGCAGAATGAGACAGGGGAATGAGCAGTTCTTC.

This clone was seen a single time. V and J are TRBV7-7 and TRBJ2-2; TRBD1 matches at 10 bases. V shed 8 bases, J shed 7 bases, and the junction held 13 bases outside the gene matches. There are 16 residues in the CDR3. Germline CDR1 is SSHAT and CDR2 is FNYEAQ (reference sequence). The CDR3: CASAPGGQGLVGELFF. The CDR3 region has the DNA TGTGCCAGCGCCCCCGGGGGACAGGGGCTGGTCGGGGAGCTGTTTTTT.

The chain links TRBV5-8 to TRBJ2-1; 12 bases match TRBD2. The length of the CDR3 is 19 residues. CDR1 and CDR2 from the germline V gene are SGHTS and YDEGEE. V lost 0 bases, J lost 0 bases, and 7 bases stayed unmatched. DNA of the CDR3: TGTGCCAGCAGCTTGGCCGGGACTAGCGGGTCAAACTCCTACAATGAGCAGTTCTTC. Amino acids: CASSLAGTSGSNSYNEQFF.

The V and J genes are TRBV7-3 and TRBJ1-1; D possibly corresponds to TRBD1 (5 bases). V gave up 9 bases and J gave up 4 bases, with 15 bases separating them. The CDR3 spans 13 residues. Germline V CDR1 and CDR2: SGHTA, FQGTGA. CDR3 DNA sequence: TGTGCCAGTGGCCAAGGGGCGGTCACTGAAGCTTTCTTT. This translates into CASGQGAVTEAFF.

The chain is built from TRBV6-6 and TRBJ1-3; TRBD1 might be the D (5 bases). Germline V CDR1 and CDR2: MNHNY, SVGAGI (reference sequence). Trimming cost V 2 bases and J 5 bases, with 10 bases left between them. CDR3 length equals 14 residues. The CDR3 bases are TGTGCCAGCAGTTACCAGGGTGAACGAAACACCATATATTTT. Encoded protein: CASSYQGERNTIYF.